Below, 24 T cell receptor beta chains from the same sample are listed, as sequenced in a study of cytomegalovirus exposure and HLA in healthy donors (dated by TCRdb to about 2017). Library generation was performed with the immunoSEQ multiplex PCR assay. For the multiplex PCR, a mixture combining 60 forward primers for TCR Vbeta segments and 13 reverse primers for TCR Jbeta segments was used. Imported from immuneACCESS, the table was reduced by TCRdb to in-frame sequences with V and J called. These copies leave out some clones; in studies compared against another copy, an unresolved V gene accounts for under half, and the cause of the remainder is not known. For this sample there are 80,000 to 100,000 clones; 70% to 80% appear just once. 20% to 25% of the sample belongs to the ten largest clones. The source material was PBMCs. The source of these receptors is a man under 40 in good health and CMV-seropositive.

This clone came up once. The CDR3: CASSFASWGATNEKLFF. DNA for the CDR3: TGTGCCAGCAGTTTCGCGTCGTGGGGGGCAACTAATGAAAAACTGTTTTTT. The chain employs TRBV28 and TRBJ1-4, with D maybe TRBD1 (5 bases). The CDR3 is made up of 17 amino acids. Germline V lookup: CDR1 MDHEN, CDR2 SYDVKM. Deletions cut 3 bases from V and 0 bases from J, with 14 bases between.

The rearrangement joins TRBV27 to TRBJ2-7; 9 bases agree with TRBD1. V lost 7 bases, J lost 3 bases, and 1 base stayed unmatched. CDR3 size: 12 residues. Germline V lookup: CDR1 MNHEY, CDR2 SMNVEV (reference sequence). The CDR3 DNA is TGTGCCAGCACGGGACAGGGCTACGAGCAGTACTTC. Translation gives CASTGQGYEQYF.

The genes are TRBV9 and TRBJ2-5; D gene ambiguous. Per germline, CDR1 SGDLS and CDR2 YYNGEE. V dropped 4 bases and J dropped 3 bases, with 13 bases sitting between them. CDR3 size: 14 residues. CDR3 loop: CASSSPPSEETQYF. For the CDR3, the DNA is TGTGCCAGCAGCTCCCCCCCCTCCGAAGAGACCCAGTACTTC.

The J gene is TRBJ1-5, the V gene TRBV6-1; the match to TRBD1 covers 9 bases. V trimming: 8 bases; J trimming: 3 bases; junction bases outside the gene matches: 2. This CDR3 comprises 13 residues. Per germline, CDR1 MNHNS and CDR2 SASEGT. CDR3 bases: TGTGCCAGCGGGGACAGGGACAATCAGCCCCAGCATTTT. Its translation is CASGDRDNQPQHF.

This clone was found once. This rearrangement joins TRBV6-6 to TRBJ1-5, with unresolved D. With 3 bases removed from V and 3 bases from J, the gap between germline ends came to 9 bases. This CDR3 comprises 14 residues. CDR1 and CDR2 (germline): MNHNY, SVGAGI (reference sequence). The CDR3 reads CASSYQATNQPQHF. DNA for the CDR3: TGTGCCAGCAGTTATCAGGCTACCAATCAGCCCCAGCATTTT.

The gene calls are TRBV5-1 and TRBJ1-5, with TRBD1 matching 10 bases. CDR1 is SGHRS and CDR2 is YFSETQ in the germline V gene. This CDR3 contains 16 residues. The junction had 7 bases not matched to a gene; V was cut back by 1 base and J by 6 bases. This chain's CDR3 is CASSLTGTGEGQPQHF. CDR3 in DNA: TGCGCCAGCAGCTTGACCGGGACAGGGGAGGGTCAGCCCCAGCATTTT.

V usage is TRBV7-2 and J usage is TRBJ1-4, with unresolved D. This CDR3 region has 16 residues. Trimming shortened V by 0 bases and J by 7 bases, and 15 bases separated the two germline ends. Germline assignment: CDR1 SGHTA and CDR2 FQGNSA. CDR3 coding DNA: TGTGCCAGCAGCTTAGCGCCGTGGGCGCAGTCTGAAAAACTGTTTTTT. It specifies CASSLAPWAQSEKLFF.

The chain recombines TRBV19 with TRBJ1-5; no clear D gene. The ends were cut back, 4 bases at V and 10 bases at J, with 11 bases in the middle. The germline V gene has CDR1 LNHDA and CDR2 SQIVND (reference sequence). This CDR3 has 12 amino acids. The CDR3 loop is CASSRLAVPQHF. The DNA of the CDR3 is TGTGCCAGTAGTAGATTGGCCGTTCCCCAGCATTTT.

The chain recombines TRBV4-3 with TRBJ2-3; TRBD2 aligns across 12 bases. Germline values: CDR1 LGHNA, CDR2 YSLEER. J gave up 5 bases and V 1 base, and 1 base lay outside the gene matches. The CDR3 runs 15 residues. CDR3 sequence (DNA): TGCGCCAGCAGCCAAGTGGGACTAGCGGGAGATACGCAGTATTTT. Translated: CASSQVGLAGDTQYF.

This clone was seen more than once but under ten times. The chain uses TRBV6-5 and TRBJ2-7; D remains ambiguous. Trimming shortened V by 2 bases and J by 2 bases, and 10 bases separated the two germline ends. The CDR3 sequence is 14 residues long. Germline CDR1 is MNHEY and CDR2 is SVGAGI. The CDR3 DNA reads TGTGCCAGCAGTTACGGGCAGGATACCTACGAGCAGTACTTC. Translated, it gives CASSYGQDTYEQYF.

This clone was detected only once. V usage is TRBV5-1 and J usage is TRBJ2-2; TRBD1 might be the D (6 bases). This CDR3 spans 14 amino acids. V gave up 4 bases and J gave up 5 bases, with 12 bases separating them. The germline CDR1 and CDR2 sequences are SGHRS and YFSETQ. Here the CDR3 reads CASSRTEPTGELFF. The CDR3 bases are TGCGCCAGCAGCCGGACAGAGCCAACCGGGGAGCTGTTTTTT.

The chain is built from TRBV5-1 and TRBJ2-2; 10 nucleotides match TRBD2. The CDR3 spans 15 residues. Germline-derived CDR1 and CDR2 are SGHRS and YFSETQ. The trim removed 4 bases at V and 4 bases at J, leaving 4 bases unmatched. The CDR3 protein is CASSLSGGTTGELFF. The CDR3 DNA reads TGCGCCAGCAGCCTTAGCGGGGGGACCACCGGGGAGCTGTTTTTT.

V usage is TRBV2 and J usage is TRBJ1-1; unclear D gene. The V end lost 6 bases, the J end lost 1 base, and 15 bases lay between the germline ends. From germline, CDR1 is SNHLY and CDR2 FYNNEI. The CDR3 extends over 15 amino acids. CDR3 protein: CASSERAPGNTEAFF. CDR3 in DNA: TGTGCCAGCAGCGAGCGGGCCCCGGGGAACACTGAAGCTTTCTTT.

The rearrangement links TRBV7-6 to TRBJ2-1; the D gene is possibly TRBD2 (5 bases). Trimming shortened V by 3 bases and J by 8 bases, and 14 bases separated the two germline ends. CDR3 length: 14 residues. CDR1 and CDR2 (germline): SGHVS, FNYEAQ. As DNA, the CDR3 is TGTGCCAGCAGCTTGCGGGTCGATGGGCATGAGCAGTTCTTC. Translation gives CASSLRVDGHEQFF.

The chain employs TRBV30 and TRBJ1-2, with D possibly TRBD1 on 5 matching bases. Germline V CDR1 and CDR2: GTSNPN, SVGIG (reference sequence). The CDR3 contains 14 residues. V lost 1 base, J lost 4 bases, and 13 bases lay in between. The DNA of the CDR3 is TGTGCCTGGAGTGCCGGGGGAGGGAGCTATGGCTACACCTTC. Encoded protein: CAWSAGGGSYGYTF.

J is TRBJ2-7 and V is TRBV5-4; D is undetermined. Germline-derived CDR1 and CDR2 are SGHNT and YYREEE (reference sequence). The CDR3 spans 13 residues. V lost 0 bases to trimming and J lost 2 bases, with 6 bases between them. CDR3 loop: CASSLGTTYEQYF. As DNA, the CDR3 is TGTGCCAGCAGCTTGGGTACTACCTACGAGCAGTACTTC. Drawing the rest from reference TRBV5-4 and TRBJ2-7, the complete variable domain is ETGVTQSPTHLIKTRGQQVTLRCSSQSGHNTVSWYQQALGQGPQFIFQYYREEENGRGNFPPRFSGLQFPNYSSELNVNALELDDSALYLCASSLGTTYEQYFGPGTRLTVT.

This clone was observed a few times. The rearrangement joins TRBV7-8 to TRBJ1-1, with D possibly TRBD1 on 5 matching bases. The germline gives CDR1 SGHVS, CDR2 FQNEAQ. The CDR3 length is 13 residues. The ends were cut back, 1 base at V and 4 bases at J, with 7 bases in the middle. The CDR3 nucleotides are TGTGCCAGCAGCTTAGACGGGGGCACTGAAGCTTTCTTT. Encoded protein: CASSLDGGTEAFF.

In its sample, this clone was seen once. The chain employs TRBV6-1 and TRBJ2-7; a possible D gene is TRBD2 (6 bases). The CDR3 sequence is 16 residues long. Trimming took off 4 bases at V and 2 bases at J, with 18 bases between the two ends. Germline CDR1 is MNHNS and CDR2 is SASEGT. For the CDR3, the DNA is TGTGCCAGCAGTGCCCCGGTGGGTAGCGGACCCTACGAGCAGTACTTC. The encoded protein is CASSAPVGSGPYEQYF.

The chain uses TRBV7-9 and TRBJ1-5; D is undetermined. The CDR3 sequence is 13 residues long. The V gene's germline CDR1 is SEHNR and CDR2 FQNEAQ (reference sequence). With 5 bases removed from V and 7 bases from J, the gap between germline ends came to 12 bases. CDR3 residues: CASSPPPGQPQHF. Written as DNA, the CDR3 is TGTGCCAGCAGCCCACCCCCTGGCCAGCCCCAGCATTTT.

V is TRBV5-5 and J is TRBJ1-5, with 8 bases matching TRBD1. Germline V gene sequence: CDR1 SGHKS, CDR2 YYEKEE (reference sequence). J lost 4 bases, V lost 4 bases, and 7 bases had no gene match. This CDR3 has 15 amino acids. The CDR3: CASSPRTGRNQPQHF. The DNA of the CDR3 is TGTGCCAGCAGCCCCCGGACAGGGAGGAATCAGCCCCAGCATTTT. Supplemented by reference TRBV5-5 and TRBJ1-5, the full variable domain reads DAGVTQSPTHLIKTRGQQVTLRCSPISGHKSVSWYQQVLGQGPQFIFQYYEKEERGRGNFPDRFSARQFPNYSSELNVNALLLGDSALYLCASSPRTGRNQPQHFGDGTRLSIL.

The chain recombines TRBV29-1 with TRBJ2-1; 10 bases are a match to TRBD1. This CDR3 is built from 15 residues. Germline loops: CDR1 SQVTM, CDR2 ANQGSEA. The ends lost 5 bases at V and 2 bases at J; junction bases unmatched: 6. The CDR3 DNA reads as TGCAGCGTTTCCTCCGGGACAGGGGCCTACAATGAGCAGTTCTTC. Translation: CSVSSGTGAYNEQFF.

The V gene is TRBV5-4, the J gene TRBJ2-2; 10 nucleotides match TRBD1. The CDR3 extends over 15 amino acids. The trim removed 5 bases at V and 6 bases at J, leaving 7 bases unmatched. Germline V gene lookup returns CDR1 SGHNT and CDR2 YYREEE (reference sequence). This chain's CDR3 is CASSSGQGVAGELFF. The CDR3 DNA sequence: TGTGCCAGCAGTTCTGGACAGGGGGTCGCCGGGGAGCTGTTTTTT.

The V and J genes are TRBV25-1 and TRBJ1-5; tentative D call: TRBD1 (6 bases). The CDR3 runs to 14 residues. The V gene lost 5 bases and the J gene lost 5 bases, with 13 bases spanning the gap. CDR1 is MGHDK and CDR2 is SYGVNS in the germline V gene. CDR3 loop: CASSKGGGDQPQHF. The CDR3 bases are TGTGCCAGCAGTAAGGGGGGGGGAGATCAGCCCCAGCATTTT.

The V and J genes are TRBV18 and TRBJ1-1; D might be TRBD1 (5 bases). V was shortened by 7 bases and J by 5 bases, with 14 bases between the two germline ends. Germline assignment: CDR1 KGHSH and CDR2 LQKENI. The CDR3 spans 13 residues. The DNA for the CDR3 is TGTGCCAGCTTCCGGGGGGTCCGAACTGAAGCTTTCTTT. As protein: CASFRGVRTEAFF.